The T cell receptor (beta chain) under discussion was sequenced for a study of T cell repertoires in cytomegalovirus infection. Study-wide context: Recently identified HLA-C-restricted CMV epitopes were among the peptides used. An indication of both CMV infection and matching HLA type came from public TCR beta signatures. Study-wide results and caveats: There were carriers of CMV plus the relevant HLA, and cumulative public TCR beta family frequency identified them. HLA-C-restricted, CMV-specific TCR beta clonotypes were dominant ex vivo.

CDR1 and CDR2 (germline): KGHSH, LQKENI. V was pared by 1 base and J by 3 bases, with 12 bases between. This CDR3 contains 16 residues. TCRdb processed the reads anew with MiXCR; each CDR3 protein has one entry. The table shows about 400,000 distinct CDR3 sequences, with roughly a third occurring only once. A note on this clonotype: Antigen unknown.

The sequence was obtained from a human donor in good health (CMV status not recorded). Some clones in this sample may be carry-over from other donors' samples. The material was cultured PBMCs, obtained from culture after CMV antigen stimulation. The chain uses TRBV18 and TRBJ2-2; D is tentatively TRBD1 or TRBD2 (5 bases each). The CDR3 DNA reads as TGTGCCAGCTCACCACTCCCGGGGCGCGACACCGGGGAGCTGTTTTTT. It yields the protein CASSPLPGRDTGELFF.